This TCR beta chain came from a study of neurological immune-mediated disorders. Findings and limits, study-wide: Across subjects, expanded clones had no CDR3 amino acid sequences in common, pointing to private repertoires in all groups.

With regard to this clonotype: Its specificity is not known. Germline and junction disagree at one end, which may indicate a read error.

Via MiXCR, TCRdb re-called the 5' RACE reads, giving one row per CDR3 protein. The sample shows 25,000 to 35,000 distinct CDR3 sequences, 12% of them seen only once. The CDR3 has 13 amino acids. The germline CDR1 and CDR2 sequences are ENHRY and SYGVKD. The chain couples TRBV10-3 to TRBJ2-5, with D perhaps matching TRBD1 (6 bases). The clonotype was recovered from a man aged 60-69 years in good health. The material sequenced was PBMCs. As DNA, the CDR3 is TGTGCCATCAGGGAACAGGGCCAAGATACCCAGTACTTC. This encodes CAIREQGQDTQYF.